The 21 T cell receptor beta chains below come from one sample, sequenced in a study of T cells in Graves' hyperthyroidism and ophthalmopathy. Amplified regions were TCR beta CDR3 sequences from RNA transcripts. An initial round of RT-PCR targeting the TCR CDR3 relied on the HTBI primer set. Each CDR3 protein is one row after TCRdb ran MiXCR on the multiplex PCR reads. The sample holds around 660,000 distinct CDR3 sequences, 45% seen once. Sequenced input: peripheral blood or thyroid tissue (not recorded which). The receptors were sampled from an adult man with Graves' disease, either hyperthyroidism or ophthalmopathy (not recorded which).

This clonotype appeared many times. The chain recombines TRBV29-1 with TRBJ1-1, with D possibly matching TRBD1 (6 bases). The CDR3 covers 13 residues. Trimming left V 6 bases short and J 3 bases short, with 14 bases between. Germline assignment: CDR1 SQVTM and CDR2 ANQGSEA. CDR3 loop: CSVSGTPDTEAFF. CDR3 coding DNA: TGCAGCGTCTCGGGGACACCTGACACTGAAGCTTTCTTT. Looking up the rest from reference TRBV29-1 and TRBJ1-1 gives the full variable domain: SAVISQKPSRDICQRGTSLTIQCQVDSQVTMMFWYRQQPGQSLTLIATANQGSEATYESGFVIDKFPISRPNLTFSTLTVSNMSPEDSSIYLCSVSGTPDTEAFFGQGTRLTVV.

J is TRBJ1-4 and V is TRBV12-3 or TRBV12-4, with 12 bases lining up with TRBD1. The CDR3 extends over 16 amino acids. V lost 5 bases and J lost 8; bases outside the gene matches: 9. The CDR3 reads CASSGWGTGGEEKLFF. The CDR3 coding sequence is TGTGCCAGCAGTGGGTGGGGGACAGGGGGCGAAGAAAAACTGTTTTTT.

This CDR3 is CASSLARVYEQYF. In DNA, the CDR3 is TGTGCCAGCAGCTTAGCCAGGGTGTACGAGCAGTACTTC. This chain uses TRBV7-8 with TRBJ2-7; possible D gene TRBD1, 5 bases. The CDR3 has 13 amino acids. The ends were cut back, 0 bases at V and 4 bases at J, with 7 bases in the middle. CDR1 is SGHVS and CDR2 is FQNEAQ in the germline V gene. The whole variable domain, remainder taken from reference TRBV7-8 and TRBJ2-7, is GAGVSQSPRYKVAKRGQDVALRCDPISGHVSLFWYQQALGQGPEFLTYFQNEAQLDKSGLPSDRFFAERPEGSVSTLKIQRTQQEDSAVYLCASSLARVYEQYFGPGTRLTVT.

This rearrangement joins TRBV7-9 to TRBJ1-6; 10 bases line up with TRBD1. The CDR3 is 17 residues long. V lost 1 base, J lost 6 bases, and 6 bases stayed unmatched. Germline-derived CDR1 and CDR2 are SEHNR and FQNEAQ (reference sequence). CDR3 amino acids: CASSLGGDRGCNSPLHF. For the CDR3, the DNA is TGTGCCAGCAGCTTAGGTGGGGACAGGGGATGTAATTCACCCCTCCACTTT.

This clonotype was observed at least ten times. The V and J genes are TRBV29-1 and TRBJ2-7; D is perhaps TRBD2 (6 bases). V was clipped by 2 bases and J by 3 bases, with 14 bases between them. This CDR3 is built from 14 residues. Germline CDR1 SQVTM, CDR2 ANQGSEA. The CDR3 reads CSVEYGGVNYEQYF. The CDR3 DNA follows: TGCAGCGTTGAATACGGGGGTGTCAACTACGAGCAGTACTTC.

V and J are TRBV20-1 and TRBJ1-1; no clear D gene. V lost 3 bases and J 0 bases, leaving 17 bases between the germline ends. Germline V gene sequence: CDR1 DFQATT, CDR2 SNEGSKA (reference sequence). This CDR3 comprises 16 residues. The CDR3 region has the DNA TGCAGTGCTAGGGGTGTCGGGGTTATGCTGAACACTGAAGCTTTCTTT. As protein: CSARGVGVMLNTEAFF.

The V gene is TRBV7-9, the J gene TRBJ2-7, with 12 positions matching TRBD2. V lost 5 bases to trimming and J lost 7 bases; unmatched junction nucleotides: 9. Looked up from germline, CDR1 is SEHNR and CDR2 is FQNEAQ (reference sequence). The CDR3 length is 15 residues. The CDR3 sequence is CASSDIRLAGEEQYF. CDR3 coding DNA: TGTGCCAGCAGCGATATCCGACTAGCGGGAGAGGAGCAGTACTTC. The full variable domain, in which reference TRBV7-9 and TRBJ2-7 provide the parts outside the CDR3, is DTGVSQNPRHKITKRGQNVTFRCDPISEHNRLYWYRQTLGQGPEFLTYFQNEAQLEKSRLLSDRFSAERPKGSFSTLEIQRTEQGDSAMYLCASSDIRLAGEEQYFGPGTRLTVT.

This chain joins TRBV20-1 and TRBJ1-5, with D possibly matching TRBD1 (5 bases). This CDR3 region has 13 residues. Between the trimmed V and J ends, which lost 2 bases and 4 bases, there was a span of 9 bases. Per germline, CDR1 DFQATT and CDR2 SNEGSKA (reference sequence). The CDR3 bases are TGCAGTGCTAGAAGGGGTAGGAATCAGCCCCAGCATTTT. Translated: CSARRGRNQPQHF.

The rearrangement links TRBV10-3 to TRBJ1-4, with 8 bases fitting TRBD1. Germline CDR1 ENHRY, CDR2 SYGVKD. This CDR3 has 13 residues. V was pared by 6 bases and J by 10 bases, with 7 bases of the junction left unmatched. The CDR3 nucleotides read TGTGCCATCAGACAGGACAGGGAACGAAAACTGTTTTTT. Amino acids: CAIRQDRERKLFF.

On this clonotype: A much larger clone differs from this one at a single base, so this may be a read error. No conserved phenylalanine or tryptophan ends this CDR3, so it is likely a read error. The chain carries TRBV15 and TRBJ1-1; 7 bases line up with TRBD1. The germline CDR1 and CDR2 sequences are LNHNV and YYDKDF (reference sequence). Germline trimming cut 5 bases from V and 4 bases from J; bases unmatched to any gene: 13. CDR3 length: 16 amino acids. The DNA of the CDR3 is TGTGCCACCAGCTCCGAGGGAGGGGGCTGGGGCACTGAAGCTTTCTCT. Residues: CATSSEGGGWGTEAFS.

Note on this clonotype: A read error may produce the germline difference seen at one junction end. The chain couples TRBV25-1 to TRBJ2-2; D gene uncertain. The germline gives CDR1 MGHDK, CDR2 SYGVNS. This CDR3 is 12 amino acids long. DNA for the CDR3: TGCGCCAGCAGTCCCTACACCGAGGAGCTGTTTTTT. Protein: CASSPYTEELFF.

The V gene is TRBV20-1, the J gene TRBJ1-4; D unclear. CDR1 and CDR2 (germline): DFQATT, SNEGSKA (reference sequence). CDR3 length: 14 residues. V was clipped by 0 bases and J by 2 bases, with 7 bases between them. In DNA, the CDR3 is TGCAGTGCTAGAGAGTTAGAGACTAATGAAAAACTGTTTTTT. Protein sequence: CSARELETNEKLFF.

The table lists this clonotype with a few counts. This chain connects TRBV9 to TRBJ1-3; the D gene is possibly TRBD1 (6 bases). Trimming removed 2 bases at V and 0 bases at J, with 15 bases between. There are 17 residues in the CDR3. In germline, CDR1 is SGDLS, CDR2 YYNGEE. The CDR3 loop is CASSVSDRPYSGNTIYF. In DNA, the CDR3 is TGTGCCAGCAGCGTCTCGGACAGACCGTACTCTGGAAACACCATATATTTT.

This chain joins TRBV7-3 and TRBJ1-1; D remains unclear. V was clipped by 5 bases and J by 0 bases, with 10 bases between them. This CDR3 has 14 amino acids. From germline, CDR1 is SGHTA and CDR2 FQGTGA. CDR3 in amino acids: CASSDNNMNTEAFF. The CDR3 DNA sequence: TGTGCCAGCAGCGACAATAACATGAACACTGAAGCTTTCTTT.

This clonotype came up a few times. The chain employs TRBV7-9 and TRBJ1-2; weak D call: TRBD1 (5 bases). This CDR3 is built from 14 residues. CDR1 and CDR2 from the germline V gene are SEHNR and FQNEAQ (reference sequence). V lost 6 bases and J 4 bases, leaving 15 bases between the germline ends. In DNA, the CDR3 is TGTGCCAGCAGTCCTACTGACAGTAGCTATGGCTACACCTTC. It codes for CASSPTDSSYGYTF.

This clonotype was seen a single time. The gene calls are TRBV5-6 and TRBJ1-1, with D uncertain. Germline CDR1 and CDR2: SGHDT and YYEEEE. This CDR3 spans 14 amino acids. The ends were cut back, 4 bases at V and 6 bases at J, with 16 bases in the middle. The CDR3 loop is CASSPPGVGAEAFF. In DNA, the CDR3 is TGTGCCAGCAGCCCCCCCGGGGTCGGAGCTGAAGCTTTCTTT.

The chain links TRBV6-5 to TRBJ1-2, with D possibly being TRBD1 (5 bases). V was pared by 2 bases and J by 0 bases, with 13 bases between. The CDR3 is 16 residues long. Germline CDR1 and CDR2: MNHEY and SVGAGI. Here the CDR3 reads CASSYTVGDANYGYTF. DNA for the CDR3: TGTGCCAGCAGTTACACTGTGGGGGACGCTAACTATGGCTACACCTTC.

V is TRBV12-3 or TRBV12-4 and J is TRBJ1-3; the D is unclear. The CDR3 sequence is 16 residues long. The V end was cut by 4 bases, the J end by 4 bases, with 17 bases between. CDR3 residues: CASSYLTGLGGNTIYF. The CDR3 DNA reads TGTGCCAGCAGTTACCTAACGGGCCTAGGGGGAAACACCATATATTTT.

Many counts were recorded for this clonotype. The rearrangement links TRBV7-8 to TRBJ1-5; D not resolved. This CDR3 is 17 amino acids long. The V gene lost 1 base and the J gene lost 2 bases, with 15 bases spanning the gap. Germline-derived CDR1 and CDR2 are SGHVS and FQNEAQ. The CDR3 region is CASSLERSRFGNQPQHF. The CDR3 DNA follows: TGTGCCAGCAGCTTAGAGAGAAGTAGATTTGGCAATCAGCCCCAGCATTTT.

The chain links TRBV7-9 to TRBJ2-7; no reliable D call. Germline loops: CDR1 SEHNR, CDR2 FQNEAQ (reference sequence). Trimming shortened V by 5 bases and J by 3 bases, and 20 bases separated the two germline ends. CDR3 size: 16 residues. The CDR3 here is CASSPGHRALFYEQYF. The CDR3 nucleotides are TGTGCCAGCAGCCCCGGCCACCGGGCCCTATTCTACGAGCAGTACTTC.

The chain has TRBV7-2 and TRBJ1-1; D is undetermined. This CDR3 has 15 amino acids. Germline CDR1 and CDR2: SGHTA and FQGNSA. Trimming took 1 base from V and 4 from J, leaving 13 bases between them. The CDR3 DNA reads TGTGCCAGCAGCTTAGATCTCTGGGCGAGCACTGAAGCTTTCTTT. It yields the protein CASSLDLWASTEAFF.